The 15 T cell receptor beta chains below were found in one sample sequenced in a study of T cells in Graves' hyperthyroidism and ophthalmopathy. The TCR beta CDR3 regions underwent amplification using RNA transcripts as the source. A set of HTBI primers served as the primers for a first-round RT-PCR of the TCR CDR3. MiXCR, run by TCRdb on the multiplex PCR reads, gives a single entry per CDR3 protein. This sample has some 300,000 distinct CDR3 sequences, with 15% to 20% found just once. Sequencing was done on a sample of blood. The receptors originated from a man aged 50-59 years with Graves' ophthalmopathy.

This clonotype has ten or more counts. The chain employs TRBV5-5 and TRBJ2-5; 10 nucleotides align to TRBD1. Germline CDR1 and CDR2: SGHKS and YYEKEE (reference sequence). Unmatched junction bases numbered 6, after V lost 0 bases and J lost 4 bases. This CDR3 has 16 amino acids. In DNA form, the CDR3 reads TGTGCCAGCAGCTTGGCGGGGACAGGGGTCGGAGAGACCCAGTACTTC. Residues: CASSLAGTGVGETQYF.

This clonotype is deemed medium-sized. The V gene is TRBV11-2, the J gene TRBJ2-5; the match to TRBD2 covers 7 bases. With 0 bases clipped from V and 5 bases from J, the junction kept 12 bases outside the gene matches. The germline CDR1 and CDR2 sequences are SGHAT and FQNNGV. This CDR3 is 17 amino acids long. The CDR3 protein is CASSLDLKGGRGETQYF. The CDR3 DNA reads as TGTGCCAGCAGCTTAGATCTGAAGGGAGGGAGAGGCGAGACCCAGTACTTC.

The chain links TRBV14 to TRBJ2-3; a weak D match, TRBD2 (5 bases). V was clipped by 4 bases and J by 4 bases, with 12 bases between them. Looked up from germline, CDR1 is SGHDN and CDR2 is FVKESK. The CDR3 runs 14 residues. CDR3 sequence reads: CASSPTPGADTQYF. The CDR3 region has the DNA TGTGCCAGCAGCCCTACCCCCGGGGCAGATACGCAGTATTTT.

This clonotype has at least ten counts. The chain employs TRBV6-5 and TRBJ2-3, with D perhaps given as TRBD1 or TRBD2 (5 bases each). Germline assignment: CDR1 MNHEY and CDR2 SVGAGI. V gave up 2 bases and J gave up 2 bases, with 14 bases separating them. The CDR3 has 16 residues. CDR3 in DNA: TGTGCCAGCAGTTACCTCGGTAGAGGGACCACAGATACGCAGTATTTT. Its translation: CASSYLGRGTTDTQYF.

This chain connects TRBV30 to TRBJ1-6; 7 positions agree with TRBD1. There are 15 residues in the CDR3. After removal of 0 bases from V and 7 bases from J, the junction contained 6 bases not matched to a gene. Per the germline V gene, CDR1 is GTSNPN and CDR2 is SVGIG (reference sequence). The CDR3 DNA sequence: TGTGCCTGGAGTGTTAGAGACAGGGAGAATTCACCCCTCCACTTT. Its translation is CAWSVRDRENSPLHF.

In its sample, this clonotype was seen a few times. One end of the junction does not line up with germline, which may come from a read error. This chain joins TRBV7-7 and TRBJ2-7; 12 bases line up with TRBD1. The CDR3 runs to 14 residues. CDR1 SSHAT and CDR2 FNYEAQ come from the germline V gene (reference sequence). Here the CDR3 reads CASSPAGQGAEQYF. CDR3 nucleotides: TGTGCTAGCAGCCCCGCGGGACAGGGGGCCGAGCAGTACTTC.

This clonotype has ten or more counts. CDR3 region: CASSTPGQGLRQPQHF. The CDR3 DNA reads as TGTGCCAGCAGTACCCCGGGACAGGGTTTGCGACAGCCCCAGCATTTT. The gene calls are TRBV28 and TRBJ1-5; 9 bases agree with TRBD1. The CDR3 has 16 amino acids. Germline V lookup: CDR1 MDHEN, CDR2 SYDVKM. V shed 5 bases, J shed 7 bases, and the junction held 12 bases outside the gene matches. The variable domain in full, with the rest retrieved from reference TRBV28 and TRBJ1-5, is DVKVTQSSRYLVKRTGEKVFLECVQDMDHENMFWYRQDPGLGLRLIYFSYDVKMKEKGDIPEGYSVSREKKERFSLILESASTNQTSMYLCASSTPGQGLRQPQHFGDGTRLSIL.

This clonotype was picked up many times. The genes are TRBV28 and TRBJ2-3, with D tentatively TRBD1 (7 bases). Deletions cut 10 bases from V and 2 bases from J, with 22 bases between. The germline V gene has CDR1 MDHEN and CDR2 SYDVKM. This CDR3 is built from 16 residues. CDR3 in amino acids: CATIPAGGLITDTQYF. DNA of the CDR3: TGTGCCACCATACCGGCAGGGGGACTTATCACAGATACGCAGTATTTT.

The J gene is TRBJ2-2, the V gene TRBV9, with no clear D. Trimming removed 6 bases from V and 0 bases from J, with 15 bases in between. Germline CDR1 and CDR2: SGDLS and YYNGEE. The CDR3 sequence is 16 residues long. The CDR3 sequence: CASTSAPTANTGELFF. The CDR3 coding sequence is TGTGCCAGCACCTCAGCCCCAACGGCGAACACCGGGGAGCTGTTTTTT.

Many counts were recorded for this clonotype. The CDR3: CASRRESNQPQHF. The CDR3 nucleotides are TGTGCCAGTCGACGGGAGAGCAATCAGCCCCAGCATTTT. The rearrangement joins TRBV2 to TRBJ1-5; no firm D call. The CDR3 spans 13 residues. Deletions cut 9 bases from V and 1 base from J, with 10 bases between. Germline-derived CDR1 and CDR2 are SNHLY and FYNNEI.

This clonotype showed up many times. The chain employs TRBV6-1 and TRBJ1-1; D ambiguous. Germline V lookup: CDR1 MNHNS, CDR2 SASEGT. Trimming stripped 9 bases from V and 5 bases from J, with 19 bases between. The CDR3 has 14 amino acids. CDR3 loop: CASLSNLMGTEAFF. As DNA, the CDR3 is TGTGCCAGTCTTTCGAACCTCATGGGGACTGAAGCTTTCTTT.

J is TRBJ1-4 and V is TRBV6-4; D is possibly TRBD1 (6 bases). The CDR3 has 15 amino acids. Germline CDR1 and CDR2: MRHNA and SNTAGT. V was pared by 4 bases and J by 5 bases, with 14 bases between. Written as DNA, the CDR3 is TGTGCCAGCAGTGTCTCGGGGGGCGACAATGAAAAACTGTTTTTT. Amino acid sequence: CASSVSGGDNEKLFF.

The V gene is TRBV15, the J gene TRBJ2-1, with D possibly matching TRBD2 (5 bases). Trimming took off 0 bases at V and 9 bases at J, with 15 bases between the two ends. Germline CDR1 reads LNHNV; CDR2 reads YYDKDF (reference sequence). The CDR3 consists of 15 residues. CDR3 in amino acids: CATSRDAGSDGEQFF. As DNA, the CDR3 is TGTGCCACCAGCAGAGATGCGGGTAGCGACGGTGAGCAGTTCTTC.

This clonotype has ten or more counts. The genes are TRBV2 and TRBJ1-5; a possible D gene is TRBD1 (5 bases). The length of the CDR3 is 15 residues. Trimming cost V 5 bases and J 1 base, with 12 bases left between them. In germline, CDR1 is SNHLY, CDR2 FYNNEI. The CDR3 sequence is CASSPRTRSNQPQHF. The DNA of the CDR3 is TGTGCCAGCAGTCCACGGACAAGAAGCAATCAGCCCCAGCATTTT.

This rearrangement joins TRBV9 to TRBJ2-1; 12 bases agree with TRBD2. This CDR3 region has 16 residues. J was trimmed by 6 bases and V by 0 bases; bases with no gene match: 4. CDR1 SGDLS and CDR2 YYNGEE come from the germline V gene. CDR3 DNA sequence: TGTGCCAGCAGCGTAGGGGGGGGACTAGCGGGCAATGAGCAGTTCTTC. The encoded protein is CASSVGGGLAGNEQFF.